The clone carrying this T cell receptor beta chain has ten or more counts. The antigen is not known. Researchers turned away patients with other autoimmune diseases, uncontrolled infections, pregnancy or lactation. This record belongs to a study of Graves' ophthalmopathy and Graves' hyperthyroidism. Study-wide context: Peripheral blood collection took place at initial diagnosis, before any treatment. Whole-study findings and limits: Most expanded clonotypes from thyroid (those above 0.001 frequency) were also found in blood.

The study amplified TCR beta CDR3 regions using RNA transcripts. RT-PCR was first run with HTBI primers, then multiplex PCR in a second round. TCRdb processed the multiplex PCR reads anew with MiXCR; each CDR3 protein has one entry. Of 600,000 to 650,000 distinct CDR3 sequences listed, around a fifth are singletons. The CDR3 has 14 amino acids. The V gene lost 6 bases and the J gene lost 4 bases, with 16 bases spanning the gap. The TCR comes from a woman younger than 30 with stable Graves' hyperthyroidism. Some clones in this sample may be carry-over from other donors' samples. The V and J genes are TRBV12-3 or TRBV12-4 and TRBJ2-7, with a possible D match to TRBD1 (8 bases). The sample was peripheral blood. CDR3 sequence: CASSGQGGPYEQYF. DNA for the CDR3: TGTGCCAGCAGCGGACAGGGAGGGCCTTACGAGCAGTACTTC.